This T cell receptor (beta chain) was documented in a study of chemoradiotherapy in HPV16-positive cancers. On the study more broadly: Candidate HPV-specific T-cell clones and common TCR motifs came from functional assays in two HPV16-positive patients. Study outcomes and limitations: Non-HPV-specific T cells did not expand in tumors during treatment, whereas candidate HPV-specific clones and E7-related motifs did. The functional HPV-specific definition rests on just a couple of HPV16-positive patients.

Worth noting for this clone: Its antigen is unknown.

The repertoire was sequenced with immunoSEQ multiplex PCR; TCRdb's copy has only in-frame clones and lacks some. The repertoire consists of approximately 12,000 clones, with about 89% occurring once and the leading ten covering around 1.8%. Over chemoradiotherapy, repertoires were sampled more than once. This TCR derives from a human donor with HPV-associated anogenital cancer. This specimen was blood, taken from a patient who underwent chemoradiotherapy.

As DNA, the CDR3 is TGCGCCAGCAGCCAAGCCGGGGCGGGGAATTCACCCCTCCACTTT. Residues: CASSQAGAGNSPLHF. The rearrangement joins TRBV4-1 to TRBJ1-6; D is perhaps TRBD1 (5 bases). Trimming left V 1 base short and J 7 bases short, with 11 bases between. Per germline, CDR1 MGHRA and CDR2 YSYEKL. CDR3 length equals 15 residues.